The present entry profiles one TCR beta chain with its context. The specificity of this receptor is unknown. Per-nucleotide qualities are absent, and no much larger clonotype sits a single base away. The CDR3, cysteine through phenylalanine, is 16 amino acids long. Only the CDR3 part of the read is kept: 48 bases, read in frame from the first base. The germline V gene (reference sequence) yields MNHEY for CDR1 and SMNVEV for CDR2. Donors were healthy HIV-negative adults with no recently reported acute infections or vaccinations. Only Caucasian adults living in Nashville, Tennessee, USA were represented among the donors. Magnetic negative selection was used to enrich CD4+ T cells, after which naive cells were positively selected on CD45RA and the negative fraction became the memory subset. Blood was collected by leukapheresis, and PBMCs were isolated by Ficoll-Histopaque density gradient centrifugation and then cryopreserved in liquid nitrogen vapor phase. Analytical flow cytometry was used to check the purity and quantity of every magnetically sorted T cell population. Genomic DNA was isolated from every sorted fraction and measured by UV absorbance on a Nanodrop 2000c.

Using the deep immunoSEQ assay, multiplex PCR amplified TCR CDR3 regions from genomic DNA. Genomic DNA extracted from each cell subset was distributed evenly over all wells of several immunoSEQ 96-well plates, and each plate served as one replicate. Each replicate PCR for sorted subsets received about 180 ng genomic DNA, equal to about 29,000 T cell genomes. The purified libraries were quantified using a Qubit 3.0 fluorometer, sized with a Bioanalyzer 2100, and then quantified again using the KAPA Library Quantification kit. Every immunoSEQ 96-well plate was sequenced on a dedicated single-read 150-cycle Illumina NextSeq 550 flow cell. As for the original processing: Because only junctional sequences without quality scores were contained in the immunoSEQ output, filtering matching that applied to full-length reads could not be performed. Sequences were annotated with PyIR, a Python wrapper for IgBLAST v1.9, and V/J genes and CDR3 were assigned using IMGT germline references. Reads were filtered out if the reads had weak V/J assignments (E-value above 1e-6), no CDR3, stop codons, out-of-frame junctions, or ambiguous translated residues. V3J clonotypes were defined by identical inferred V gene, J gene, and CDR3 amino acid sequence. To compute the percentage overlap between repertoires, the number of shared unique clonotypes was divided by the size of the smaller repertoire. Richness of each repertoire was evaluated using RTK rarefaction, the Chao1 estimator, and Recon v2.1 estimates of unobserved clonotypes. OLGA was used to compute generation probabilities for all TCRbeta clonotypes that the gDNA method yielded from a handful of donors. This immuneACCESS table, as held by TCRdb, lists in-frame sequences with V and J called but not all clones. Of the missing ones, under half trace to an unresolved V gene in checked studies; the others have no known cause. The DNA gave D and trimming, while V, J and clone size come from that table. This sample has about 990,000 clones in its table, and approximately 80% of those were observed once. Of the sample, roughly 0.55% falls within the top ten clones.

This sample is drawn from a study of shared clonotypes between healthy human individuals (dated by TCRdb to 2020 to 2022). As for the study more broadly: The cohort included a few men and a couple of women between 18 and 49 years of age. For each donor, CD4 naive and CD4 memory were each run on three plates, CD8 naive on two plates, and CD8 memory on one plate. The study deeply sequenced blood TCR repertoires of five healthy adults to estimate repertoire size and the extent of clonotype sharing between individuals. Libraries were prepared and TCR repertoires were sequenced by different laboratories using diverse techniques, in order to increase sequencing depth and limit assay-specific biases. Each donor's leukapheresis produced roughly between roughly 0.9 and 8.9 billion PBMCs.

General conclusions and limits of the study: Sampling was restricted to blood, and TCR repertoires in tissues likely differ from the TCR repertoires found in blood. Higher generation probabilities were observed for clonotypes shared by all four sorted-subset donors than for non-shared clonotypes. Larger estimated clonotype richness was generally found for naive subsets than for memory subsets. Across a handful of donors, roughly 5% of naive CD4, roughly 3.5% of naive CD8, 2.3% of memory CD4, and 0.4% to 0.45% of memory CD8 clonotypes were shared. Incomplete sequencing was indicated by rarefaction of sorted-subset datasets, despite the large sequencing depth. Based on pairwise subsampling, the degree of clonotype sharing among donors was expected to be affected by sequencing depth. Because the study included a small number of donors, the genetic and exposure-history diversity represented was limited.

The sequence is built from TRBV27 and TRBJ2-5, with the D call tentatively TRBD1 or TRBD2, each fitting 6 bases. The DNA end is a closer match to TRBJ2-7, so the J assignment may be wrong. The clonotype comes from a man aged 18 to 30 in good health. Some clones in this sample may be carry-over from other donors' samples. The specimen was memory CD4+ T cells from PBMCs. The cell subset or site label here, explained by the study, means: CD45RA-negative fraction. The CDR3 protein is CASRKGFPGASYEQYF. The DNA is as follows: TGTGCCAGCAGGAAGGGGTTCCCGGGGGCCTCCTACGAGCAGTACTTC.